Listed here are 23 T cell receptor beta chains from one sample, sequenced in a study of T cells in Graves' hyperthyroidism and ophthalmopathy. Amplified TCR beta CDR3 regions derived from RNA transcripts. RT-PCR in the first round (using the HTBI primer set) targeted the TCR CDR3. TCRdb reprocessed the multiplex PCR reads with MiXCR, giving one entry per CDR3 protein. The profile shows a few hundred thousand distinct CDR3 sequences, less than 25% of them singletons. The sample consisted of blood. These receptors all stem from a young man with Graves' hyperthyroidism.

The chain joins TRBV5-1 to TRBJ2-2; perhaps TRBD1 as D (6 bases). V lost 3 bases and J 2 bases, leaving 14 bases between the germline ends. CDR1 is SGHRS and CDR2 is YFSETQ in the germline V gene. The CDR3 covers 16 residues. CDR3 protein: CASSSAGTTNTGELFF. The CDR3 DNA is TGCGCCAGCAGCTCTGCCGGGACAACTAACACCGGGGAGCTGTTTTTT.

The table lists this clonotype with a few counts. V usage is TRBV6-1 and J usage is TRBJ1-6, with D perhaps matching TRBD1 (5 bases). V shed 1 base and J shed 8 bases, with 9 bases lying between them. The CDR3 is 14 residues long. The V gene's germline CDR1 is MNHNS and CDR2 SASEGT. CDR3 loop: CASSEVGADSPLHF. CDR3 bases: TGTGCCAGCAGTGAAGTAGGGGCTGATTCACCCCTCCACTTT.

This clonotype was recorded many times. The gene calls are TRBV27 and TRBJ1-1, with D maybe TRBD1 (6 bases). Between the trimmed V and J ends, which lost 0 bases and 6 bases, there was a span of 14 bases. This CDR3 contains 15 residues. Germline lookup yields CDR1 MNHEY and CDR2 SMNVEV (reference sequence). The CDR3: CASSLSGSGGAEAFF. CDR3 nucleotides: TGTGCCAGCAGTTTATCGGGGTCGGGGGGCGCTGAAGCTTTCTTT.

In regard to this clonotype: Just one base apart from a much larger clone, this may be a read error. In this CDR3 the conserved last residue, phenylalanine or tryptophan, is missing, so a read error is likely. CDR3 coding DNA: TGTGCCAGCAGCCGAAAATCGGGAGGAAACACCATATATGTT. It is translated as CASSRKSGGNTIYV. V usage is TRBV7-2 and J usage is TRBJ1-3, with unresolved D. CDR3 length equals 14 residues. Trimming took 5 bases from V and 4 from J, leaving 12 bases between them. Germline-derived CDR1 and CDR2 are SGHTA and FQGNSA.

This chain links TRBV6-1 with TRBJ2-5; D unclear. Germline loops: CDR1 MNHNS, CDR2 SASEGT. The germline V and J ends were trimmed by 3 bases and 0 bases, with 2 bases remaining between them. CDR3 length: 12 residues. The CDR3 DNA is TGTGCCAGCAGTGAGCACCAAGAGACCCAGTACTTC. It is translated as CASSEHQETQYF.

A few counts support this clonotype. The chain recombines TRBV25-1 with TRBJ1-4, with D unresolved. V was cut by 5 bases and J by 2 bases, with 6 bases left in between. The CDR3 runs 13 residues. Germline V gene sequence: CDR1 MGHDK, CDR2 SYGVNS. CDR3 region: CASSFSTNEKLFF. In DNA form, the CDR3 reads TGTGCCAGCAGTTTCTCCACTAATGAAAAACTGTTTTTT.

This clonotype was detected ten times or more. This chain uses TRBV10-3 with TRBJ2-7; the match to TRBD2 covers 11 bases. V was pared by 7 bases and J by 2 bases, with 10 bases of the junction left unmatched. Germline V gene data show CDR1 as ENHRY and CDR2 as SYGVKD. This CDR3 contains 16 residues. CDR3 sequence (DNA): TGTGCCATCATCTCGACTAGCGGGGACGGGGCCTACGAGCAGTACTTC. Its translation: CAIISTSGDGAYEQYF.

This clonotype was detected ten times or more. The V and J genes are TRBV6-2 or TRBV6-3 and TRBJ1-1; 7 bases agree with TRBD1. The germline CDR1 and CDR2 sequences are MNHEY and SVGEGT. The V gene end was trimmed by 2 bases and the J gene end by 0 bases; junction bases not matched to a gene: 12. The CDR3 contains 18 residues. The chain's CDR3 is CASSYARQGGLMNTEAFF. In nucleotides, the CDR3 is TGTGCCAGCAGTTACGCTCGGCAGGGGGGTCTAATGAACACTGAAGCTTTCTTT.

This clonotype was seen ten or more times. J is TRBJ2-5 and V is TRBV6-1, with D possibly TRBD2 on 7 matching bases. V lost 1 base to trimming and J lost 3 bases, with 15 bases between them. Germline V gene sequence: CDR1 MNHNS, CDR2 SASEGT. This CDR3 is built from 16 residues. The CDR3 region is CASSEEWGGRKETQYF. CDR3 sequence (DNA): TGTGCCAGCAGTGAAGAATGGGGGGGCCGGAAAGAGACCCAGTACTTC.

The CDR3 sequence is CASSFGVSGQPQHF. In nucleotides, the CDR3 is TGTGCCAGCAGTTTTGGGGTTTCGGGTCAGCCCCAGCATTTT. This rearrangement joins TRBV6-2 or TRBV6-3 to TRBJ1-5; no definite D call. Trimming took off 4 bases at V and 6 bases at J, with 13 bases between the two ends. The V gene's germline CDR1 is MNHEY and CDR2 SVGEGT. This CDR3 is built from 14 residues.

V gene TRBV28 combines with J gene TRBJ2-7, with D hard to call. V lost 5 bases and J 0 bases, leaving 17 bases between the germline ends. Germline CDR1 reads MDHEN; CDR2 reads SYDVKM. The CDR3 spans 16 residues. The CDR3 DNA reads as TGTGCCAGCAGTACCACCTGCGGCTGGAGCTCCTACGAGCAGTACTTC. This sequence encodes CASSTTCGWSSYEQYF.

This clonotype was recorded at least ten times. The chain couples TRBV18 to TRBJ1-1, with D possibly matching TRBD1 (5 bases). Trimming removed 8 bases from V and 1 base from J, with 11 bases in between. This CDR3 spans 13 amino acids. Germline CDR1 KGHSH, CDR2 LQKENI. CDR3 region: CASSPGQNTEAFF. The CDR3 region has the DNA TGTGCCAGCAGTCCAGGGCAGAACACTGAAGCTTTCTTT.

This clonotype was seen repeatedly, ten times or more. The CDR3: CASSFLAQRADVNTEAFF. In DNA, the CDR3 is TGTGCCAGCAGTTTTCTCGCACAGAGGGCGGATGTGAACACTGAAGCTTTCTTT. This chain uses TRBV28 with TRBJ1-1; no clear D gene. The ends were cut back, 3 bases at V and 0 bases at J, with 20 bases in the middle. This CDR3 contains 18 residues. Germline V lookup: CDR1 MDHEN, CDR2 SYDVKM.

This clonotype was counted many times. V usage is TRBV6-2 or TRBV6-3 and J usage is TRBJ2-5; D is ambiguous. V was cut by 5 bases and J by 4 bases, with 11 bases left in between. The CDR3 is 13 residues long. Germline CDR1 is MNHEY and CDR2 is SVGEGT. CDR3 loop: CASSRQTGETQYF. The CDR3 DNA follows: TGTGCCAGCAGTCGCCAGACGGGAGAGACCCAGTACTTC.

This clonotype came up many times. In DNA, the CDR3 is TGTGCCAGCCGACCCGGGGGTTGGAGAGGAGAGACCCAGTACTTC. The encoded protein is CASRPGGWRGETQYF. The chain links TRBV6-5 to TRBJ2-5, with a weak D call TRBD2 (6 bases). Trimming left V 8 bases short and J 4 bases short, with 20 bases between. Per germline, CDR1 MNHEY and CDR2 SVGAGI. There are 15 residues in the CDR3.

This clonotype was seen at least ten times. The rearrangement links TRBV12-3 or TRBV12-4 to TRBJ2-2; tentative D call: TRBD2 (5 bases). Between the trimmed V and J ends, which lost 7 bases and 2 bases, there was a span of 17 bases. The CDR3 is 16 amino acids. The CDR3 protein is CASTLRGSGNTGELFF. The DNA of the CDR3 is TGTGCCAGCACTCTCAGAGGGTCAGGAAACACCGGGGAGCTGTTTTTT.

This clonotype has more than one count but fewer than ten. J is TRBJ2-7 and V is TRBV29-1; TRBD1 or TRBD2 may be the D gene (6 bases each). CDR1 and CDR2 from the germline V gene are SQVTM and ANQGSEA. This CDR3 is 16 amino acids long. Trimming removed 6 bases from V and 1 base from J, with 22 bases in between. CDR3 protein: CSVPYLDGGASYEQYF. CDR3 coding DNA: TGCAGCGTCCCATACCTAGACGGGGGCGCATCCTACGAGCAGTACTTC.

The rearrangement joins TRBV4-1 to TRBJ2-2, with D possibly TRBD2 on 5 matching bases. Trimming removed 4 bases at V and 6 bases at J, with 18 bases between. Germline CDR1 is MGHRA and CDR2 is YSYEKL. The CDR3 runs to 16 residues. Here the CDR3 reads CASSLGLPPGAGELFF. Written as DNA, the CDR3 is TGCGCCAGCAGCCTCGGACTTCCACCTGGGGCCGGGGAGCTGTTTTTT.

The table lists this clonotype with many counts. The chain joins TRBV12-3 or TRBV12-4 to TRBJ1-1; D gene unclear. V lost 3 bases, J lost 6 bases, and 11 bases lay in between. The CDR3 is made up of 13 amino acids. CDR3 protein: CASSFGFRAEAFF. The CDR3, as DNA: TGTGCCAGCAGTTTTGGCTTCCGAGCTGAAGCTTTCTTT.

There are a few counts of this clonotype. The V call is TRBV5-1, the J call TRBJ1-2; 8 bases align to TRBD1. This CDR3 region has 14 residues. Germline V lookup: CDR1 SGHRS, CDR2 YFSETQ. The J segment lost 7 bases and the V segment lost 0 bases, leaving 5 bases of the junction unmatched. DNA of the CDR3: TGCGCCAGCAGCTTGGCAGGGGGCGACTCTGGCTACACCTTC. It is translated as CASSLAGGDSGYTF.

There are many counts of this clonotype. The chain uses TRBV20-1 and TRBJ1-2, with D hard to call. Germline values: CDR1 DFQATT, CDR2 SNEGSKA (reference sequence). This CDR3 has 13 residues. The ends were cut back, 6 bases at V and 2 bases at J, with 13 bases in the middle. The CDR3 nucleotides read TGCAGTGCCTCTACGGGCACCAACTATGGCTACACCTTC. Protein sequence: CSASTGTNYGYTF.

This clonotype has more than one count but fewer than ten. This is likely a read error, given that the CDR3 carries no conserved phenylalanine or tryptophan at its end. The rearrangement links TRBV2 to TRBJ1-1; 9 positions agree with TRBD1. Germline trimming cut 3 bases from V and 5 bases from J; bases unmatched to any gene: 7. CDR3 length: 15 residues. Germline V gene sequence: CDR1 SNHLY, CDR2 FYNNEI. The CDR3, as DNA: TGTGCCAGCAGTGATGGGGGACAGGGTTCTACTGAAGCTTTCGTT. Protein product: CASSDGGQGSTEAFV.

This clonotype was observed a few times. This chain joins TRBV6-5 and TRBJ2-7; the match to TRBD1 covers 7 bases. The CDR3 is made up of 16 amino acids. Germline V CDR1 and CDR2: MNHEY, SVGAGI. V shed 4 bases, J shed 1 base, and the junction held 10 bases outside the gene matches. In nucleotides, the CDR3 is TGTGCCAGCAGTTCCCGACAAGCGACAGGGTCCTACGAGCAGTACTTC. Amino acid sequence: CASSSRQATGSYEQYF.